Presented here are 14 T cell receptor beta chains from one specimen sequenced in a study of cytomegalovirus exposure and HLA in healthy donors. The PCR was carried out with 60 Vbeta primers and 13 Jbeta primers. Produced via immunoSEQ multiplex PCR; TCRdb's table is partial and in-frame only. The sample has around 150,000 clones, 80% to 90% seen once. The material sequenced was PBMCs. These receptors were obtained from a man aged 18 to 29 in good health and CMV-seronegative.

The CDR3 DNA follows: TGTGCCAGCAGAGCGCTAGCGGGAGCTTCAGGGAATGAGCAGTTCTTC. Encoded protein: CASRALAGASGNEQFF. J is TRBJ2-1 and V is TRBV13; 10 nucleotides agree with TRBD2. The trim removed 6 bases at V and 7 bases at J, leaving 12 bases unmatched. CDR1 and CDR2 from the germline V gene are PRHDT and FYEKMQ (reference sequence). The CDR3 contains 16 residues.

The chain employs TRBV19 and TRBJ1-5; 8 bases map to TRBD1. Germline-derived CDR1 and CDR2 are LNHDA and SQIVND (reference sequence). The length of the CDR3 is 16 residues. The junction had 14 bases not matched to a gene; V was cut back by 5 bases and J by 8 bases. CDR3 sequence (DNA): TGTGCCAGTAGTCCGAACCCCACAGGGGGGCTCGAGCCCCAGCATTTT. Translating it yields CASSPNPTGGLEPQHF.

Concerning this clone: Sequence at one end of the junction differs from germline and may be a read error. This rearrangement joins TRBV7-2 to TRBJ2-6; a possible D gene is TRBD1 (5 bases). Germline CDR1 and CDR2: SGHTA and FQGNSA. CDR3 size: 16 residues. CDR3 protein: CASGPQVRSGANGLTF. The DNA of the CDR3 is TGTGCCAGCGGACCCCAAGTACGCTCTGGGGCCAACGGCCTGACTTTC.

The rearrangement uses TRBV5-1 and TRBJ2-7; maybe TRBD2 (6 bases). V lost 0 bases and J lost 5, with 15 bases in between. CDR1 and CDR2 (germline): SGHRS, YFSETQ. There are 15 residues in the CDR3. The CDR3 coding sequence is TGCGCCAGCAGCTTGGGGGTTGGGGGGAAGAACGAGCAGTACTTC. Protein product: CASSLGVGGKNEQYF.

This chain connects TRBV5-6 to TRBJ2-7; D is perhaps TRBD2 (6 bases). V lost 4 bases and J 4 bases, leaving 15 bases between the germline ends. The CDR3 runs 14 residues. Germline V gives CDR1 SGHDT, CDR2 YYEEEE. The CDR3 sequence: CASSRGTLPYEQYF. CDR3 nucleotide sequence: TGTGCCAGCAGCCGGGGGACCCTGCCTTACGAGCAGTACTTC.

This clone was counted once. The rearrangement links TRBV19 to TRBJ2-1; D is perhaps TRBD2 (6 bases). The CDR3 totals 13 residues. V was trimmed by 5 bases and J by 9 bases, leaving 14 bases between them. Germline-derived CDR1 and CDR2 are LNHDA and SQIVND (reference sequence). The chain's CDR3 is CASSPGTGFEQFF. CDR3 DNA: TGTGCCAGTAGTCCCGGGACTGGCTTTGAGCAGTTCTTC.

This chain connects TRBV5-8 to TRBJ2-2, with 10 bases matching TRBD2. Trimming took 2 bases from V and 8 from J; bases not matched to a gene: 9. Germline CDR1 is SGHTS and CDR2 is YDEGEE. CDR3 size: 16 residues. This chain's CDR3 is CASSFVSGRPYGELFF. The CDR3 DNA reads as TGTGCCAGCAGCTTTGTTAGCGGGAGGCCCTATGGGGAGCTGTTTTTT. The full variable domain, completed using reference TRBV5-8 and TRBJ2-2, is EAGVTQSPTHLIKTRGQQATLRCSPISGHTSVYWYQQALGLGLQFLLWYDEGEERNRGNFPPRFSGRQFPNYSSELNVNALELEDSALYLCASSFVSGRPYGELFFGEGSRLTVL.

The genes are TRBV5-1 and TRBJ2-6; 7 nucleotides agree with TRBD1. Trimming removed 0 bases from V and 0 bases from J; junction bases left unmatched: 6. Germline lookup yields CDR1 SGHRS and CDR2 YFSETQ. The CDR3 has 18 amino acids. CDR3 region: CASSLDRGLISGANVLTF. The CDR3, as DNA: TGCGCCAGCAGCTTGGACAGGGGCCTAATCTCTGGGGCCAACGTCCTGACTTTC.

The chain recombines TRBV4-3 with TRBJ2-7; 9 positions match TRBD1. CDR3 size: 14 residues. Per the germline V gene, CDR1 is LGHNA and CDR2 is YSLEER. The V segment lost 9 bases and the J segment 0 bases; nucleotides outside the gene matches: 6. In nucleotides, the CDR3 is TGCGCCAGTAGACCGGGACAGGGCTCCTACGAGCAGTACTTC. Protein sequence: CASRPGQGSYEQYF.

The chain joins TRBV5-1 to TRBJ1-4, with D possibly TRBD1 on 5 matching bases. V was clipped by 0 bases and J by 2 bases, with 5 bases between them. This CDR3 comprises 14 residues. Germline loops: CDR1 SGHRS, CDR2 YFSETQ. CDR3 DNA sequence: TGCGCCAGCAGCTTGGGACAGACTAATGAAAAACTGTTTTTT. Its protein is CASSLGQTNEKLFF.

The chain couples TRBV11-2 to TRBJ2-7, with no clear D. Germline values: CDR1 SGHAT, CDR2 FQNNGV. This CDR3 has 12 amino acids. With 4 bases removed from V and 0 bases from J, the gap between germline ends came to 4 bases. CDR3 in DNA: TGTGCCAGCAGCTCCAGCTCCTACGAGCAGTACTTC. This codes for CASSSSSYEQYF.

The chain has TRBV7-6 and TRBJ2-7; 15 positions agree with TRBD2. The germline CDR1 and CDR2 sequences are SGHVS and FNYEAQ. The CDR3 loop spans 17 amino acids. V was pared by 5 bases and J by 3 bases, with 8 bases of the junction left unmatched. CDR3 sequence: CASSPTSGLAGGYEQYF. The CDR3 DNA sequence: TGTGCCAGCAGCCCCACCTCGGGACTAGCGGGAGGCTACGAGCAGTACTTC.

V usage is TRBV6-1 and J usage is TRBJ2-5; D may be TRBD1 (5 bases). The J call may not be correct, given that the DNA end is closer to TRBJ2-7. There are 14 residues in the CDR3. From germline, CDR1 is MNHNS and CDR2 SASEGT. The CDR3 nucleotides are TGTGCCAGCAGTCCCCGTGGGGCCCCCTACGAGCAGTACTTC. It yields the protein CASSPRGAPYEQYF.

CDR3 amino acids: CASMEGGYNSPLHF. The DNA for the CDR3 is TGTGCCAGTATGGAGGGCGGATATAATTCACCCCTCCACTTT. The V call is TRBV19, the J call TRBJ1-6; D remains ambiguous. Germline lookup yields CDR1 LNHDA and CDR2 SQIVND (reference sequence). Trimming stripped 7 bases from V and 4 bases from J, with 11 bases between. The CDR3 is 14 residues long.